Shown below are 25 T cell receptor beta chains from a single sample sequenced in a study of cytomegalovirus exposure and HLA in healthy donors. Vbeta (60) and Jbeta (13) primers were used in the PCR. This table comes from immunoSEQ multiplex PCR, and its TCRdb copy is limited to in-frame clones, with some not included. The sample includes approximately 75,000 clones. Source material: PBMCs. The receptors here all came from a man in his forties in good health and CMV-seronegative.

This chain joins TRBV6-6 and TRBJ1-1, with D possibly matching TRBD1 (5 bases). The CDR3 runs to 16 residues. Per germline, CDR1 MNHNY and CDR2 SVGAGI (reference sequence). Between the trimmed V and J ends, which lost 1 base and 2 bases, there was a span of 14 bases. The CDR3 DNA follows: TGTGCCAGCAGTTACTTGGTTGGTCAGGGAAACACTGAAGCTTTCTTT. Residues: CASSYLVGQGNTEAFF.

V is TRBV7-2 and J is TRBJ1-1; D uncertain. Germline CDR1 reads SGHTA; CDR2 reads FQGNSA. V was pared by 4 bases and J by 3 bases, with 18 bases between. The CDR3 is 16 residues long. DNA of the CDR3: TGTGCCAGCAGCTCGCCTAATTCCCTTCTGTACACTGAAGCTTTCTTT. Its protein product is CASSSPNSLLYTEAFF.

The CDR3 DNA reads TGTGCCAGCAGCCAGGGGGCGAGGAACACTGAAGCTTTCTTT. Translation gives CASSQGARNTEAFF. The chain recombines TRBV11-2 with TRBJ1-1, with TRBD1 matching 8 bases. V was clipped by 5 bases and J by 1 base; unmatched bases: 3. CDR1 is SGHAT, CDR2 FQNNGV, per germline. The CDR3 loop spans 14 amino acids.

This chain joins TRBV7-9 and TRBJ1-2, with a possible D match to TRBD1 (6 bases). Between the trimmed V and J ends, which lost 1 base and 1 base, there was a span of 16 bases. The CDR3 runs to 17 residues. Germline CDR1 and CDR2: SEHNR and FQNEAQ (reference sequence). CDR3 amino acids: CASSLGLAGGLNYGYTF. The CDR3 DNA sequence: TGTGCCAGCAGCTTAGGTTTGGCTGGGGGCCTTAACTATGGCTACACCTTC.

This chain joins TRBV5-4 and TRBJ1-3; TRBD1 agrees at 8 bases. CDR3 length: 15 amino acids. With 0 bases clipped from V and 4 bases from J, the junction kept 3 bases outside the gene matches. Looked up from germline, CDR1 is SGHNT and CDR2 is YYREEE (reference sequence). The CDR3 protein is CASSLGQGRGNTIYF. CDR3 bases: TGTGCCAGCAGCTTGGGACAGGGGAGAGGAAACACCATATATTTT.

This chain connects TRBV4-3 to TRBJ2-1; the match to TRBD2 covers 7 bases. The CDR3 spans 14 residues. Germline values: CDR1 LGHNA, CDR2 YSLEER. J lost 9 bases, V lost 3 bases, and 8 bases had no gene match. CDR3 coding DNA: TGCGCCAGCAGCCATGCCCTAGGGGAGGGTGAGCAGTTCTTC. It translates to CASSHALGEGEQFF.

The gene calls are TRBV4-3 and TRBJ2-2; possible D gene TRBD1, 6 bases. The CDR3 extends over 15 amino acids. V was shortened by 4 bases and J by 4 bases, with 13 bases between the two germline ends. In germline, CDR1 is LGHNA, CDR2 YSLEER. Here the CDR3 reads CASSLNRVTTGELFF. In DNA form, the CDR3 reads TGCGCCAGCAGCCTTAACAGGGTGACCACCGGGGAGCTGTTTTTT.

The V call is TRBV27, the J call TRBJ1-1, with 7 positions matching TRBD1. The V gene end was trimmed by 7 bases and the J gene end by 0 bases; junction bases not matched to a gene: 11. Germline lookup yields CDR1 MNHEY and CDR2 SMNVEV (reference sequence). The CDR3 sequence is 16 residues long. CDR3 protein: CASTLTGPRMNTEAFF. CDR3 sequence (DNA): TGTGCCAGCACCCTGACAGGGCCGCGGATGAACACTGAAGCTTTCTTT.

This chain uses TRBV2 with TRBJ2-1; 9 nucleotides align to TRBD1. V lost 0 bases and J lost 8; bases outside the gene matches: 5. CDR1 SNHLY and CDR2 FYNNEI come from the germline V gene. CDR3 length: 15 amino acids. The CDR3 reads CASSEARQGGDEQFF. In nucleotides, the CDR3 is TGTGCCAGCAGTGAAGCGCGACAGGGGGGTGATGAGCAGTTCTTC.

The chain combines TRBV30 with TRBJ2-7; TRBD2 matches at 13 bases. This CDR3 region has 14 residues. V shed 7 bases and J 7 bases; nucleotides not matched to a gene: 10. Germline values: CDR1 GTSNPN, CDR2 SVGIG (reference sequence). CDR3 DNA sequence: TGTGCCTCCGATCGGACTAGCGGGAGTTGGGAGCAGTACTTC. Translation: CASDRTSGSWEQYF.

The chain employs TRBV5-4 and TRBJ1-5, with 7 positions matching TRBD1. V lost 0 bases to trimming and J lost 4 bases; unmatched junction nucleotides: 4. This CDR3 is 15 amino acids long. Looked up from germline, CDR1 is SGHNT and CDR2 is YYREEE (reference sequence). This chain's CDR3 is CASSLGGQPNQPQHF. The CDR3, as DNA: TGTGCCAGCAGCTTGGGGGGACAGCCAAATCAGCCCCAGCATTTT.

The V call is TRBV13, the J call TRBJ2-7; D possibly corresponds to TRBD2 (6 bases). CDR3 length: 13 residues. Germline loops: CDR1 PRHDT, CDR2 FYEKMQ (reference sequence). V dropped 6 bases and J dropped 6 bases, with 15 bases sitting between them. CDR3 nucleotides: TGTGCCAGCAGGGAACAGTGGGGAGGCGAGCAGTACTTC. It translates to CASREQWGGEQYF.

The chain uses TRBV7-8 and TRBJ1-5; the D is unclear. Trimming removed 0 bases at V and 0 bases at J, with 6 bases between. CDR3 size: 15 residues. Germline V gene data show CDR1 as SGHVS and CDR2 as FQNEAQ. This CDR3 is CASSLATGSNQPQHF. The CDR3 DNA is TGTGCCAGCAGCTTAGCTACGGGTAGCAATCAGCCCCAGCATTTT.

The chain links TRBV28 to TRBJ1-3; a weak D match, TRBD1 (5 bases). Germline V CDR1 and CDR2: MDHEN, SYDVKM. The CDR3 covers 15 residues. Trimming cost V 4 bases and J 0 bases, with 10 bases left between them. The CDR3 bases are TGTGCCAGCAGTTCACCTAGGGGCTCTGGAAACACCATATATTTT. Residues: CASSSPRGSGNTIYF.

The rearrangement links TRBV4-3 to TRBJ1-5, with D unclear. Germline lookup yields CDR1 LGHNA and CDR2 YSLEER. V was shortened by 0 bases and J by 0 bases, with 12 bases between the two germline ends. This CDR3 is 17 amino acids long. CDR3 sequence reads: CASSQDWGDYSNQPQHF. The CDR3 DNA sequence: TGCGCCAGCAGCCAAGATTGGGGAGACTATAGCAATCAGCCCCAGCATTTT.

The CDR3 DNA sequence: TGTGCCTGGCAAAAAACGGTGGACGAGCAGTACTTC. Its translation: CAWQKTVDEQYF. The chain employs TRBV30 and TRBJ2-7, with D unresolved. Deletions cut 5 bases from V and 5 bases from J, with 13 bases between. CDR1 is GTSNPN, CDR2 SVGIG, per germline (reference sequence). The length of the CDR3 is 12 residues.

This chain links TRBV19 with TRBJ2-3; a possible D gene is TRBD1 (5 bases). CDR3 length: 14 amino acids. Germline V gives CDR1 LNHDA, CDR2 SQIVND (reference sequence). V was shortened by 2 bases and J by 4 bases, with 10 bases between the two germline ends. CDR3 sequence (DNA): TGTGCCAGTAGTATAAGACAGTCCGCAGATACGCAGTATTTT. Translated, it gives CASSIRQSADTQYF.

Regarding this clone: A junction boundary mismatches the germline segment, possibly from a read error. The chain is built from TRBV10-3 and TRBJ2-5; possible D gene TRBD1, 5 bases. From germline, CDR1 is ENHRY and CDR2 SYGVKD. The CDR3 length is 13 residues. CDR3 in DNA: TGTGCCATCAGTGACAGACAGCAAGAGACCCAGCACTTC. Its translation is CAISDRQQETQHF.

This chain connects TRBV6-6 to TRBJ2-7; 7 bases fit TRBD2. Germline CDR1 is MNHNY and CDR2 is SVGAGI (reference sequence). This CDR3 region has 14 residues. V lost 8 bases to trimming and J lost 0 bases; unmatched junction nucleotides: 7. The CDR3 bases are TGTGCCAGCGTGGGCGGGGGTCCCTCCTACGAGCAGTACTTC. It is translated as CASVGGGPSYEQYF.

This chain connects TRBV15 to TRBJ2-3; D possibly corresponds to TRBD2 (6 bases). Germline V gives CDR1 LNHNV, CDR2 YYDKDF (reference sequence). The germline V and J ends were trimmed by 1 base and 2 bases, with 13 bases remaining between them. The CDR3 has 16 residues. The CDR3 region is CATSRVGRGTTDTQYF. CDR3 nucleotide sequence: TGTGCCACCAGCAGAGTGGGACGGGGGACCACAGATACGCAGTATTTT.

The chain carries TRBV7-2 and TRBJ1-4; TRBD1 matches 10 bases. V trimming: 5 bases; J trimming: 7 bases; junction bases outside the gene matches: 7. CDR3 length equals 15 residues. Germline V gene sequence: CDR1 SGHTA, CDR2 FQGNSA. The CDR3 reads CASSPDRGQFEKLFF. DNA of the CDR3: TGTGCCAGCAGCCCCGACAGGGGGCAATTTGAAAAACTGTTTTTT. Full variable domain (rest looked up from reference TRBV7-2 and TRBJ1-4): GAGVSQSPSNKVTEKGKDVELRCDPISGHTALYWYRQSLGQGLEFLIYFQGNSAPDKSGLPSDRFSAERTGGSVSTLTIQRTQQEDSAVYLCASSPDRGQFEKLFFGSGTQLSVL.

The gene calls are TRBV5-1 and TRBJ2-7, with D unclear. The germline gives CDR1 SGHRS, CDR2 YFSETQ. The length of the CDR3 is 14 residues. The germline V and J ends were trimmed by 0 bases and 5 bases, with 12 bases remaining between them. The CDR3 protein is CASSLAPQDDEQYF. The CDR3 region has the DNA TGCGCCAGCAGCTTGGCCCCCCAGGATGACGAGCAGTACTTC.

The chain uses TRBV5-4 and TRBJ2-1; TRBD2 is a possible D gene (6 bases). V lost 6 bases and J 0 bases, leaving 16 bases between the germline ends. Germline lookup yields CDR1 SGHNT and CDR2 YYREEE (reference sequence). The CDR3 spans 16 residues. CDR3: CASNPQRRDSYNEQFF. The CDR3 DNA sequence: TGTGCCAGCAATCCTCAGCGGAGGGACTCCTACAATGAGCAGTTCTTC.

This chain joins TRBV27 and TRBJ1-5; a weak D match, TRBD1 (5 bases). Trimming removed 0 bases from V and 2 bases from J, with 11 bases in between. CDR1 is MNHEY, CDR2 SMNVEV, per germline (reference sequence). This CDR3 spans 16 amino acids. CDR3 DNA: TGTGCCAGCAGTTTATCCCGAACAGGAGGCAATCAGCCCCAGCATTTT. Its translation is CASSLSRTGGNQPQHF.

CDR3 protein: CASSQGSRTDTQYF. The CDR3 DNA sequence: TGTGCCAGCAGTCAGGGATCTCGGACAGATACGCAGTATTTT. The chain joins TRBV2 to TRBJ2-3; D is perhaps TRBD1 (5 bases). In germline, CDR1 is SNHLY, CDR2 FYNNEI. The CDR3 covers 14 residues. Between the trimmed V and J ends, which lost 5 bases and 3 bases, there was a span of 12 bases.